Below, 10 T cell receptor beta chains from the same sample are listed, as sequenced in a study of T cell repertoires in cytomegalovirus infection. MiXCR, applied by TCRdb to the reads, yields one record per CDR3 protein. The sample lists a few hundred thousand distinct CDR3 sequences, roughly 10% seen once, with approximately 15% in the top ten. The sample consisted of PBMCs. These receptors came from a human donor in good health (CMV status not recorded). Some clones in this sample may be carry-over from other donors' samples.

A few counts support this clonotype. V gene TRBV4-3 combines with J gene TRBJ2-1, with TRBD2 matching 12 bases. CDR3 length: 13 amino acids. Germline V gives CDR1 LGHNA, CDR2 YSLEER. V trimming: 3 bases; J trimming: 15 bases; junction bases outside the gene matches: 6. The CDR3 loop reads CASSQTTSGSLFF. CDR3 DNA: TGCGCCAGCAGCCAGACGACTAGCGGGAGTTTGTTCTTC.

This clonotype was counted many times. The rearrangement uses TRBV7-8 and TRBJ1-2, with D tentatively TRBD1 (5 bases). The CDR3 is 14 amino acids. The germline V gene has CDR1 SGHVS and CDR2 FQNEAQ. Deletions cut 3 bases from V and 5 bases from J, with 13 bases between. CDR3 amino acids: CASSFRDSVYGYTF. Written as DNA, the CDR3 is TGTGCCAGCAGCTTTCGAGACAGCGTATATGGCTACACCTTC.

This clonotype has only a few counts. This chain uses TRBV7-9 with TRBJ1-1; D gene uncertain. This CDR3 region has 14 residues. V gave up 1 base and J gave up 2 bases, with 8 bases separating them. Germline loops: CDR1 SEHNR, CDR2 FQNEAQ (reference sequence). CDR3 bases: TGTGCCAGCAGCTTAGTAAACGCTAACACTGAAGCTTTCTTT. Amino acid sequence: CASSLVNANTEAFF.

This clonotype was seen many times. The chain has TRBV7-6 and TRBJ1-6; 8 nucleotides agree with TRBD1. The CDR3 length is 17 residues. The V segment lost 5 bases and the J segment 7 bases; nucleotides outside the gene matches: 13. Germline V gene sequence: CDR1 SGHVS, CDR2 FNYEAQ. The CDR3 is CASSPTTQGAQNSPLHF. CDR3 in DNA: TGTGCCAGCAGCCCCACAACGCAGGGGGCCCAGAATTCACCCCTCCACTTT.

This clonotype was counted ten times or more. This chain links TRBV7-2 with TRBJ2-2; 10 bases map to TRBD2. V lost 5 bases and J lost 4; bases outside the gene matches: 10. The CDR3 is 17 residues long. Germline CDR1 reads SGHTA; CDR2 reads FQGNSA. CDR3 sequence reads: CASSLTGTSALTGELFF. DNA for the CDR3: TGTGCCAGCAGCCTGACCGGGACTAGCGCTCTCACCGGGGAGCTGTTTTTT.

This rearrangement joins TRBV28 to TRBJ1-2; tentative D call: TRBD1 (6 bases). V lost 6 bases and J 4 bases, leaving 12 bases between the germline ends. Looked up from germline, CDR1 is MDHEN and CDR2 is SYDVKM. This CDR3 is 13 amino acids long. The CDR3 protein is CASRAGGPYGYTF. In DNA, the CDR3 is TGTGCCAGCAGGGCGGGGGGGCCCTATGGCTACACCTTC.

This clonotype came up many times. The chain employs TRBV7-3 and TRBJ1-6; 8 bases fit TRBD1. The CDR3 spans 14 residues. Trimming removed 5 bases from V and 9 bases from J; junction bases left unmatched: 6. Germline V gene sequence: CDR1 SGHTA, CDR2 FQGTGA. CDR3 DNA: TGTGCCAGCAGCCACACAGGGGGGAGTTCACCCCTCCACTTT. It is translated as CASSHTGGSSPLHF.

This chain connects TRBV12-3 or TRBV12-4 to TRBJ2-7; TRBD2 aligns across 7 bases. This CDR3 has 16 residues. V dropped 3 bases and J dropped 2; count of bases not matched to a gene: 10. CDR3 protein: CASSFLQSGNAYEQYF. The CDR3 bases are TGTGCCAGCAGTTTTCTACAGAGCGGGAATGCCTACGAGCAGTACTTC.

This clonotype was counted ten times or more. The gene calls are TRBV5-6 and TRBJ1-5; D call uncertain. The germline V gene encodes CDR1 SGHDT and CDR2 YYEEEE. The CDR3 covers 14 residues. Between the trimmed V and J ends, which lost 4 bases and 3 bases, there was a span of 11 bases. The DNA of the CDR3 is TGTGCCAGCAGCCCCGGGAGAAACAATCAGCCCCAGCATTTT. Translation: CASSPGRNNQPQHF.

At least ten counts were recorded for this clonotype. J is TRBJ1-2 and V is TRBV12-3 or TRBV12-4, with D hard to call. V was cut by 2 bases and J by 6 bases, with 10 bases left in between. The CDR3 has 13 amino acids. CDR3 bases: TGTGCCAGCAGTTTACGTAGCTTCCATGGCTACACCTTC. It translates to CASSLRSFHGYTF.